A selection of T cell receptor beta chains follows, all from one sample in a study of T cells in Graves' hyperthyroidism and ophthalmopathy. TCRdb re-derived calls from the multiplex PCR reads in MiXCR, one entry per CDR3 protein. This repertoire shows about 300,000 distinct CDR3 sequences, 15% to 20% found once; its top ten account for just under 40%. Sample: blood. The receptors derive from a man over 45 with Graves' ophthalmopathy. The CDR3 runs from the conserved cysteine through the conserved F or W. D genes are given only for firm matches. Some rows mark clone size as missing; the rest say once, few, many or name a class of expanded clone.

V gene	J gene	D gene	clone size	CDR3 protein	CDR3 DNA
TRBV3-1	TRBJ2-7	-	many	CASSQAPSGGDEQYF	TGTGCCAGCAGCCAGGCTCCCTCAGGGGGGGACGAGCAGTACTTC
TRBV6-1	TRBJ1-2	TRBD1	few	CASSDSRGGADGYTF	TGTGCCAGCAGTGACTCGAGAGGGGGCGCGGATGGCTACACCTTC
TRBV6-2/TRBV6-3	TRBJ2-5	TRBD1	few	CASSFRPGGVETQYF	TGTGCCAGCAGTTTTCGGCCAGGGGGCGTGGAGACCCAGTACTTC
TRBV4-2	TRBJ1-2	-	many	CASSQDRAASFYGYTF	TGTGCCAGCAGCCAAGATCGGGCAGCGTCGTTTTATGGCTACACCTTC
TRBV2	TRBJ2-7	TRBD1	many	CASRARTGGPGEQYF	TGTGCCAGCAGAGCCCGGACAGGGGGCCCCGGGGAGCAGTACTTC
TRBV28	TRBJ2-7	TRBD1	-	CASSPDRELSEQYF	TGTGCCAGCAGCCCGGACAGGGAGTTGAGCGAGCAGTACTTC
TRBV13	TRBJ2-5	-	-	CASSLAGGLGQETQYF	TGTGCCAGCAGCTTAGCAGGGGGGCTAGGACAAGAGACCCAGTACTTC
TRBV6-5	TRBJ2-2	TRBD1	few	CASSYRGRVTGELFF	TGTGCCAGCAGTTACAGGGGGCGGGTCACCGGGGAGCTGTTTTTT
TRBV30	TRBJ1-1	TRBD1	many	CAWETGREAFF	TGTGCCTGGGAGACAGGGAGAGAAGCTTTCTTT
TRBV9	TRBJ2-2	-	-	CASSATGGSGELFF	TGTGCCAGCAGCGCCACTGGGGGCTCCGGGGAGCTGTTTTTT
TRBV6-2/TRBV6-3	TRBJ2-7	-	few	CASRWDGSYEQYF	TGTGCCAGCCGCTGGGACGGCTCCTACGAGCAGTACTTC
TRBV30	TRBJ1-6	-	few	CAWSVNPGGSPLHF	TGTGCCTGGAGTGTAAATCCCGGAGGTTCACCCCTCCACTTT
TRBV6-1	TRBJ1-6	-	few	CASSPRGRGYNSPLHF	TGTGCCAGCAGTCCTAGAGGACGAGGATATAATTCACCCCTCCACTTT
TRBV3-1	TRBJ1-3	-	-	CASSQNRGNTIYF	TGTGCCAGCAGCCAAAACAGGGGAAACACCATATATTTT
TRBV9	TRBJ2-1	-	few	CASRGGSNNEQFF	TGTGCCAGCAGAGGTGGGTCGAACAATGAGCAGTTCTTC
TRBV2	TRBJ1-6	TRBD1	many	CASRDRGQNSPLHF	TGTGCCAGCAGGGACAGGGGCCAGAATTCACCCCTCCACTTT
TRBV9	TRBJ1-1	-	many	CASSVSVVDTEAFF	TGTGCCAGCAGCGTATCCGTTGTCGACACTGAAGCTTTCTTT
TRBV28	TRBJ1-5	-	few	CASSLNGDSNQPQHF	TGTGCCAGCAGTTTAAATGGGGATAGCAATCAGCCCCAGCATTTT
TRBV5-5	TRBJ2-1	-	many	CASSPGTPDEQFF	TGTGCCAGCAGCCCAGGGACCCCCGATGAGCAGTTCTTC
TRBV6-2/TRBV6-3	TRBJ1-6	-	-	CASSYSSPGTYNSPLHF	TGTGCCAGCAGTTACTCGAGTCCAGGCACCTATAATTCACCCCTCCACTTT
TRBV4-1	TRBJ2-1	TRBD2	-	CASSQDGGIGRVQFF	TGCGCCAGCAGCCAAGACGGTGGGATTGGGAGGGTACAGTTCTTC
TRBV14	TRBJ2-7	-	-	CASSLTGGRGTTEQYF	TGTGCCAGCAGCCTAACCGGGGGCAGGGGGACTACCGAGCAGTACTTC